Following are 3 T cell receptor beta chains from one sample sequenced in a study of Graves' ophthalmopathy and Graves' hyperthyroidism (dated by TCRdb to the late 2010s). TCRdb lists the instrument as Illumina HiSeq 2000. For repertoire sequencing, TCR beta CDR3 regions were amplified from RNA transcripts. The first round was an RT-PCR using HTBI primers with the Qiagen OneStep RT-PCR kit, and this first round was followed by a second-round multiplex PCR, then size selection and purification. Clones were called with MiXCR by TCRdb after fastp trimmed the public reads at Q25, and only in-frame beta chains were retained. Identical CDR3 proteins give one entry, which carries the most common genes and DNA. This sample holds hundreds of thousands of distinct CDR3 sequences; roughly 21% were observed only once. Of the sample, roughly 39% is held by the ten largest clones. Sequencing input: peripheral blood. The receptors here all came from a woman between 50 and 59 years old with Graves' ophthalmopathy. Donor details come from another sample of the same person, matched by shared clones.

This clonotype has at least ten counts. This chain uses TRBV7-3 with TRBJ1-1; D is unclear. CDR1 is SGHTA, CDR2 FQGTGA, per germline. This CDR3 has 13 residues. Trimming cost V 8 bases and J 1 base, with 11 bases left between them. CDR3 coding DNA: TGTGCCAGCGGCCAAGGATGGAACACTGAAGCTTTCTTT. It translates to CASGQGWNTEAFF.

This clonotype came up many times. The rearrangement uses TRBV12-3 or TRBV12-4 and TRBJ2-5; D could derive from TRBD1 or TRBD2 (7 bases each). CDR3 length: 14 amino acids. Trimming shortened V by 6 bases and J by 5 bases, and 16 bases separated the two germline ends. The CDR3: CASSPGGERETQYF. CDR3 nucleotides: TGTGCCAGCAGCCCAGGGGGGGAGAGGGAGACCCAGTACTTC.

This clonotype was picked up many times. The chain recombines TRBV7-9 with TRBJ2-7, with 7 bases identical to TRBD2. Germline CDR1 SEHNR, CDR2 FQNEAQ (reference sequence). The CDR3 runs 14 residues. The junction had 6 bases not matched to a gene; V was cut back by 5 bases and J by 2 bases. The CDR3 DNA reads TGTGCCAGCAGCCCGAGGGAGGGGCCCTACGAGCAGTACTTC. Amino acids: CASSPREGPYEQYF.